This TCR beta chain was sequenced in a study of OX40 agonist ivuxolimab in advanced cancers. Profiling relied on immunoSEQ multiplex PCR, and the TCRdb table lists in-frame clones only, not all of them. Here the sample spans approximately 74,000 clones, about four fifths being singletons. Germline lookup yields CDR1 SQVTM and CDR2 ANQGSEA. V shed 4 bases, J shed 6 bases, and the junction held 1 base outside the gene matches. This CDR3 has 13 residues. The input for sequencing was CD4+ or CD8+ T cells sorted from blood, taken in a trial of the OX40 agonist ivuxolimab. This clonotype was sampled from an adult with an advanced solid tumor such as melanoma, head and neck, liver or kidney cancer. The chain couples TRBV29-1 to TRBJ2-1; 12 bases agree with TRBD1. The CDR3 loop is CSVGDRGLNEQFF. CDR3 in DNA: TGCAGCGTTGGGGACAGGGGGCTCAATGAGCAGTTCTTC.